Shown below are 24 T cell receptor beta chains from a single sample sequenced in a study of blood T cell repertoires in COVID-19. This table comes from immunoSEQ multiplex PCR, and its TCRdb copy is limited to in-frame clones, with some not included. Of about 64,000 clones listed, under 80% are singletons. The sequenced sample was PBMCs or T cells enriched from blood (not recorded which). The receptors shown here come from a woman in her sixties who had been exposed to COVID-19.

This sequence joins TRBV7-2 and TRBJ2-7; TRBD2 matches at 15 bases. The CDR3 length is 16 residues. The V segment lost 3 bases and the J segment 1 base; nucleotides outside the gene matches: 1. Germline lookup yields CDR1 SGHTA and CDR2 FQGNSA. The CDR3 nucleotides are TGTGCCAGCAGCTTCGGGACTAGCGGGGGGTCCTACGAGCAGTACTTC. Protein product: CASSFGTSGGSYEQYF.

The chain carries TRBV15 and TRBJ2-4; TRBD2 is a possible D gene (7 bases). The CDR3 runs 13 residues. Trimming left V 0 bases short and J 13 bases short, with 13 bases between. Germline V gene sequence: CDR1 LNHNV, CDR2 YYDKDF (reference sequence). The chain's CDR3 is CATSRDLQGGQYF. CDR3 nucleotides: TGTGCCACCAGCAGAGATTTACAGGGAGGGCAGTACTTC.

The V and J genes are TRBV6-2 or TRBV6-3 and TRBJ2-1; D possibly corresponds to TRBD2 (6 bases). Germline loops: CDR1 MNHEY, CDR2 SVGEGT. V was shortened by 6 bases and J by 3 bases, with 12 bases between the two germline ends. This CDR3 has 14 amino acids. The CDR3 region has the DNA TGTGCCAGCAGCCTCGGGGGAGTCTACAATGAGCAGTTCTTC. Protein product: CASSLGGVYNEQFF.

This chain links TRBV3-1 (or the pseudogene TRBV3-2) with TRBJ2-5; no clear D gene. The V gene lost 4 bases and the J gene lost 3 bases, with 6 bases spanning the gap. CDR3 length: 12 residues. Germline CDR1 and CDR2: LGHDT and YNNKEL (reference sequence). This CDR3 is CASSRREETQYF. As DNA, the CDR3 is TGTGCCAGCAGCCGGAGAGAAGAGACCCAGTACTTC.

This rearrangement joins TRBV3-1 (or the pseudogene TRBV3-2) to TRBJ2-3, with unresolved D. V dropped 0 bases and J dropped 2 bases, with 15 bases sitting between them. The CDR3 covers 17 residues. Germline-derived CDR1 and CDR2 are LGHDT and YNNKEL (reference sequence). This chain's CDR3 is CASSQDMKVQYTDTQYF. DNA of the CDR3: TGTGCCAGCAGCCAAGATATGAAGGTACAGTACACAGATACGCAGTATTTT.

This clone turned up a few times. As DNA, the CDR3 is TGTGCCAGCAGCGCCCGGACAGGGGAGTATCAGCCCCAGCATTTT. Translated: CASSARTGEYQPQHF. The chain employs TRBV7-2 and TRBJ1-5; 9 nucleotides align to TRBD1. Germline lookup yields CDR1 SGHTA and CDR2 FQGNSA. Trimming removed 5 bases from V and 5 bases from J; junction bases left unmatched: 7. The CDR3 contains 15 residues.

The DNA for the CDR3 is TGTGCCAGCAGATATACAGGGGACCACGAGCAGTACTTC. It codes for CASRYTGDHEQYF. The V gene is TRBV12-3 or TRBV12-4, the J gene TRBJ2-7; 7 bases match TRBD1. The CDR3 length is 13 residues. V was clipped by 6 bases and J by 5 bases; unmatched bases: 7.

V and J are TRBV11-2 and TRBJ1-2, with D uncertain. Looked up from germline, CDR1 is SGHAT and CDR2 is FQNNGV. The CDR3 runs 14 residues. The V end lost 3 bases, the J end lost 0 bases, and 8 bases lay between the germline ends. CDR3 in amino acids: CASSLRESNYGYTF. CDR3 bases: TGTGCCAGCAGCTTGAGGGAATCTAACTATGGCTACACCTTC.

This sequence joins TRBV18 and TRBJ1-6, with a possible D match to TRBD1 (6 bases). The CDR3 has 16 residues. V was clipped by 6 bases and J by 0 bases, with 12 bases between them. Germline CDR1 is KGHSH and CDR2 is LQKENI. The CDR3 sequence is CASSHGQSSYNSPLHF. The CDR3, as DNA: TGTGCCAGCTCCCACGGACAGAGCTCCTATAATTCACCCCTCCACTTT.

The rearrangement joins TRBV18 to TRBJ1-6; tentative D call: TRBD1 (5 bases). V lost 3 bases to trimming and J lost 7 bases, with 7 bases between them. Germline V gene data show CDR1 as KGHSH and CDR2 as LQKENI. The CDR3 has 13 residues. The DNA of the CDR3 is TGTGCCAGCTCACCCGCAGGGAATTCACCCCTCCACTTT. It yields the protein CASSPAGNSPLHF. The full variable domain, with the rest looked up from reference TRBV18 and TRBJ1-6, is NAGVMQNPRHLVRRRGQEARLRCSPMKGHSHVYWYRQLPEEGLKFMVYLQKENIIDESGMPKERFSAEFPKEGPSILRIQQVVRGDSAAYFCASSPAGNSPLHFGNGTRLTVT.

The chain couples TRBV9 to TRBJ1-2, with D hard to call. CDR1 and CDR2 (germline): SGDLS, YYNGEE. CDR3 length equals 13 residues. V was trimmed by 4 bases and J by 6 bases, leaving 13 bases between them. The CDR3: CASSLNPGDGYTF. As DNA, the CDR3 is TGTGCCAGCAGCTTAAACCCCGGGGATGGCTACACCTTC.

The V call is TRBV7-8, the J call TRBJ1-2; D remains unclear. Germline V CDR1 and CDR2: SGHVS, FQNEAQ. With 1 base removed from V and 5 bases from J, the gap between germline ends came to 5 bases. This CDR3 region has 12 residues. The CDR3 loop reads CASSLVSYGYTF. The CDR3, as DNA: TGTGCCAGCAGCTTAGTGTCTTATGGCTACACCTTC.

V is TRBV28 and J is TRBJ2-1; 9 positions match TRBD1. V lost 6 bases to trimming and J lost 7 bases; unmatched junction nucleotides: 10. This CDR3 is built from 15 residues. CDR1 and CDR2 (germline): MDHEN, SYDVKM. The CDR3 DNA reads TGTGCCAGCAGGCCACCGGGACAGGGAAAGAATGAGCAGTTCTTC. This gives the protein CASRPPGQGKNEQFF.

This sequence joins TRBV11-2 and TRBJ1-4, with D possibly TRBD1 on 5 matching bases. Deletions cut 3 bases from V and 8 bases from J, with 16 bases between. This CDR3 has 15 amino acids. The germline V gene has CDR1 SGHAT and CDR2 FQNNGV. The CDR3 spells CASSFGGRVEEKLFF. The CDR3 DNA reads as TGTGCCAGCAGCTTTGGGGGGAGGGTTGAGGAAAAACTGTTTTTT.

The rearrangement joins TRBV28 to TRBJ1-1; no firm D call. CDR1 MDHEN and CDR2 SYDVKM come from the germline V gene. The CDR3 covers 14 residues. V lost 1 base and J lost 0, with 6 bases in between. The DNA for the CDR3 is TGTGCCAGCAGTTTATTGAGCATGAACACTGAAGCTTTCTTT. Amino acids: CASSLLSMNTEAFF.

V is TRBV4-2 and J is TRBJ1-2, with 7 nucleotides matching TRBD1. V was pared by 1 base and J by 5 bases, with 7 bases of the junction left unmatched. Per germline, CDR1 LGHNA and CDR2 YNFKEQ. The CDR3 is made up of 15 amino acids. In DNA, the CDR3 is TGTGCCAGCAGCCAAGGAGATCAGGGGGAGTATGGCTACACCTTC. It translates to CASSQGDQGEYGYTF.

This clone showed up just a few times. V and J are TRBV5-5 and TRBJ1-5; 7 bases line up with TRBD1. Germline CDR1 reads SGHKS; CDR2 reads YYEKEE (reference sequence). After removal of 3 bases from V and 6 bases from J, the junction contained 12 bases not matched to a gene. The length of the CDR3 is 16 residues. The CDR3 sequence: CASSWGDRVGSQPQHF. For the CDR3, the DNA is TGTGCCAGCAGCTGGGGCGACAGGGTAGGAAGTCAGCCCCAGCATTTT.

The V gene is TRBV30, the J gene TRBJ2-3; 8 nucleotides agree with TRBD2. This CDR3 has 13 residues. Germline lookup yields CDR1 GTSNPN and CDR2 SVGIG (reference sequence). V dropped 2 bases and J dropped 6; count of bases not matched to a gene: 4. CDR3 in amino acids: CAWSTGGRDTQYF. CDR3 in DNA: TGTGCCTGGAGTACGGGGGGGCGGGATACGCAGTATTTT.

In the case of this clone: The same CDR3 is also encoded by other DNA sequences in this sample. The rearrangement uses TRBV29-1 and TRBJ2-5, with D tentatively TRBD2 (5 bases). Germline V gene lookup returns CDR1 SQVTM and CDR2 ANQGSEA. Trimming cost V 4 bases and J 5 bases, with 8 bases left between them. This CDR3 spans 11 amino acids. Here the CDR3 reads CSVGGPETQYF. In DNA, the CDR3 is TGCAGCGTTGGAGGGCCTGAGACCCAGTACTTC.

The chain combines TRBV19 with TRBJ1-1; D not resolved. The CDR3 contains 15 residues. Germline values: CDR1 LNHDA, CDR2 SQIVND (reference sequence). Trimming took 6 bases from V and 1 from J, leaving 15 bases between them. Here the CDR3 DNA reads TGTGCCAGTAGCCACTCCGGGAGGCCGAACACTGAAGCTTTCTTT. It yields the protein CASSHSGRPNTEAFF.

The rearrangement joins TRBV7-9 to TRBJ2-7, with 11 bases fitting TRBD2. V dropped 5 bases and J dropped 3; count of bases not matched to a gene: 6. Germline V gives CDR1 SEHNR, CDR2 FQNEAQ (reference sequence). The CDR3 spans 15 residues. Here the CDR3 reads CASSRGTSGDYEQYF. The DNA of the CDR3 is TGTGCCAGCAGCCGAGGGACTAGCGGAGACTACGAGCAGTACTTC.

The genes are TRBV12-2 and TRBJ1-4; no check of the table's D call, TRBD1, against the DNA was made. TRBV12-2 is designated a pseudogene. CDR3 size: 16 residues. In nucleotides, the CDR3 is TGTGCAAGTCGCTTAGTGCAAGACAGGAGTAGTGAAAAACTGTTTTTT. Translating it yields CASRLVQDRSSEKLFF.

V usage is TRBV11-2 and J usage is TRBJ2-3; 7 bases align to TRBD2. The germline gives CDR1 SGHAT, CDR2 FQNNGV. V shed 8 bases, J shed 3 bases, and the junction held 5 bases outside the gene matches. This CDR3 has 13 residues. The CDR3 bases are TGTGCCAGCGGAAGCGGGGTAACAGATACGCAGTATTTT. It encodes CASGSGVTDTQYF.

Remarks on this clone: At one end the junction does not follow the germline gene, possibly because of a read error. This chain joins TRBV19 and TRBJ2-1, with D possibly called TRBD1 or TRBD2 (7 bases each). Germline-derived CDR1 and CDR2 are LNHDA and SQIVND (reference sequence). The CDR3 consists of 14 residues. The CDR3 DNA reads TGTGCCAGTAGTGTAGACAGGGCGACGACTAGCCTGTTCTTC. Translation: CASSVDRATTSLFF.